One and the same sample provided the 6 T cell receptor beta chains below, sequenced in a study of blood T cell repertoires in COVID-19. Sequencing used immunoSEQ multiplex PCR; TCRdb keeps in-frame clones, though not all of them. The sample carries about 58,000 clones, around 78% recorded once. What was sequenced was peripheral blood. The receptor set was obtained from a human donor in a cohort sampled during active COVID-19.

This chain joins TRBV6-2 or TRBV6-3 and TRBJ2-3; 11 bases map to TRBD2. J was trimmed by 5 bases and V by 4 bases; bases with no gene match: 5. Germline V gene data show CDR1 as MNHEY and CDR2 as SVGEGT. The CDR3 has 15 amino acids. The CDR3: CASSSPLAGGDTQYF. As DNA, the CDR3 is TGTGCCAGCAGTTCCCCGCTAGCGGGAGGAGATACGCAGTATTTT.

This chain links TRBV11-2 with TRBJ2-7; D uncertain. Trimming stripped 1 base from V and 4 bases from J, with 5 bases between. This CDR3 has 12 amino acids. Per germline, CDR1 SGHAT and CDR2 FQNNGV. CDR3 nucleotide sequence: TGTGCCAGCAGCTTAGTCGGGTACGAGCAGTACTTC. Protein: CASSLVGYEQYF.

The chain is built from TRBV4-1 and TRBJ2-7, with 7 bases identical to TRBD1. V trimming: 3 bases; J trimming: 2 bases; junction bases outside the gene matches: 4. This CDR3 contains 14 residues. Germline CDR1 is MGHRA and CDR2 is YSYEKL. CDR3 region: CASSQSDRTYEQYF. CDR3 sequence (DNA): TGCGCCAGCAGCCAGTCGGACAGGACCTACGAGCAGTACTTC.

The V and J genes are TRBV6-6 and TRBJ2-4, with 8 bases that match TRBD1. Trimming at V came to 2 bases and at J to 6 bases, leaving 6 bases not matched to a gene. CDR3 length equals 15 residues. Germline assignment: CDR1 MNHNY and CDR2 SVGAGI (reference sequence). The CDR3 nucleotides are TGTGCCAGCAGTTACCCGACAGGGGCCCCAAACATTCAGTACTTC. Its translation is CASSYPTGAPNIQYF.

This sequence joins TRBV19 and TRBJ1-5; the match to TRBD1 covers 7 bases. J gave up 6 bases and V 5 bases, and 7 bases lay outside the gene matches. Germline loops: CDR1 LNHDA, CDR2 SQIVND (reference sequence). The CDR3 totals 14 residues. The DNA for the CDR3 is TGTGCCAGTAGTCGGGTAGGGGGCGCTCAGCCCCAGCATTTT. Encoded protein: CASSRVGGAQPQHF.

This chain connects TRBV9 to TRBJ1-2; 8 positions agree with TRBD1. This CDR3 spans 14 amino acids. V dropped 4 bases and J dropped 0; count of bases not matched to a gene: 2. The germline gives CDR1 SGDLS, CDR2 YYNGEE. CDR3: CASSPGQANYGYTF. In nucleotides, the CDR3 is TGTGCCAGCAGCCCGGGACAGGCTAACTATGGCTACACCTTC.